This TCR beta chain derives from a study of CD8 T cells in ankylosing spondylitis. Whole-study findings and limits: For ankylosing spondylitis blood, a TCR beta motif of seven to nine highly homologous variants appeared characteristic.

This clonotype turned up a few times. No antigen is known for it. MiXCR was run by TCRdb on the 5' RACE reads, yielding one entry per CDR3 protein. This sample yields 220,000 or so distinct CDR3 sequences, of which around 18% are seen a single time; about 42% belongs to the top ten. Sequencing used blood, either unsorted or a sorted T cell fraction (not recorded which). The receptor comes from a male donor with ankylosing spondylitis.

As DNA, the CDR3 is TGTGCCAGCAGCGTAGTCGGGGACACCAACAATGAGCAGTTCTTC. It yields the protein CASSVVGDTNNEQFF. The chain is built from TRBV9 and TRBJ2-1; D possibly corresponds to TRBD1 (6 bases). CDR1 SGDLS and CDR2 YYNGEE come from the germline V gene. Trimming took off 0 bases at V and 5 bases at J, with 12 bases between the two ends. This CDR3 region has 15 residues.